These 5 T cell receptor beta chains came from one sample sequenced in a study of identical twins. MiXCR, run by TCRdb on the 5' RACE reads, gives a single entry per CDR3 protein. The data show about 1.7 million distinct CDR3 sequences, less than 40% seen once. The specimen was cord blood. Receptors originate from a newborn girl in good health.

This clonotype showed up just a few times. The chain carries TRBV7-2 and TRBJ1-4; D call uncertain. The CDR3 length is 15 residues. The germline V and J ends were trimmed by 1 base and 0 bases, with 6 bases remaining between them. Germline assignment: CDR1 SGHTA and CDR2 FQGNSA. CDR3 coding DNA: TGTGCCAGCAGCTTAGTCAGTGCAACTAATGAAAAACTGTTTTTT. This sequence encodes CASSLVSATNEKLFF.

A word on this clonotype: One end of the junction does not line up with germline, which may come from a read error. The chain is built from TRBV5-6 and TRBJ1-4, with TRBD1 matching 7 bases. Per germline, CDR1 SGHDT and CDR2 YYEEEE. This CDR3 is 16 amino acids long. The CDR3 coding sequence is TGTGCCAGCAGCCGGGGACAGTATGCAACTAGTGAAAAACTGTTTTTT. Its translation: CASSRGQYATSEKLFF.

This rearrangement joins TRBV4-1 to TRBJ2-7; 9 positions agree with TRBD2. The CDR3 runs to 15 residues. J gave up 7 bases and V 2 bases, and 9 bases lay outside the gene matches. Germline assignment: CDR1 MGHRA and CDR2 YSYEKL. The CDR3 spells CASSQWLAGYNEQYF. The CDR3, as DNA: TGCGCCAGCAGCCAATGGCTAGCGGGATACAATGAGCAGTACTTC.

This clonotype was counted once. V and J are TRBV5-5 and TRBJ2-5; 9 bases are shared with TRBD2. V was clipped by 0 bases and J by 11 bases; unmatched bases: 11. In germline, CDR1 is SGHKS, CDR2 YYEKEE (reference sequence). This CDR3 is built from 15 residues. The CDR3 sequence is CASSLASGTYNEQYF. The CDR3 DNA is TGTGCCAGCAGCTTGGCTAGCGGGACCTACAATGAGCAGTACTTC.

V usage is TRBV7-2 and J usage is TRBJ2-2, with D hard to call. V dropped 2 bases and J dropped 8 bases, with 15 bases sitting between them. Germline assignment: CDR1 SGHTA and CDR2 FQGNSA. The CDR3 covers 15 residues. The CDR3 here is CASSLSAVRGGELFF. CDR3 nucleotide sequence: TGTGCCAGCAGCTTAAGCGCGGTCCGCGGTGGGGAGCTGTTTTTT.